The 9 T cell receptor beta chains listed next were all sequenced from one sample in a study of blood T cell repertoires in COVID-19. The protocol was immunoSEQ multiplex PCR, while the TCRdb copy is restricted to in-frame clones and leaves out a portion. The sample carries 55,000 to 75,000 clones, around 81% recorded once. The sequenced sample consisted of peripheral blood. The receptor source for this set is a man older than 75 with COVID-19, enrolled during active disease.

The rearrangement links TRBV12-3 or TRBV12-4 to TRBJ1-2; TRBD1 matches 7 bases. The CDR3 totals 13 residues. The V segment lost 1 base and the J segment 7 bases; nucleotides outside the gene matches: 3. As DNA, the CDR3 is TGTGCCAGCAGTTTAGGACAGGGCGGTGGCTACACCTTC. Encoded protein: CASSLGQGGGYTF.

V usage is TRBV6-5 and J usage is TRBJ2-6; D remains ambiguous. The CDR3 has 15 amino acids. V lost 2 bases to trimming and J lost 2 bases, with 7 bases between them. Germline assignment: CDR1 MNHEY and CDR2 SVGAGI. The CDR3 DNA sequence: TGTGCCAGCAGTTACGACTGGGCTGGGGCCAACGTCCTGACTTTC. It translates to CASSYDWAGANVLTF.

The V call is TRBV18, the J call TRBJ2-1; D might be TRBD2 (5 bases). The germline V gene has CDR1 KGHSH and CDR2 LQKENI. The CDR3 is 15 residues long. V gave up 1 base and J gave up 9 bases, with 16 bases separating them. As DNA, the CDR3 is TGTGCCAGCTCACCACTGGGCGCGGGCGGCGGTGAGCAGTTCTTC. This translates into CASSPLGAGGGEQFF.

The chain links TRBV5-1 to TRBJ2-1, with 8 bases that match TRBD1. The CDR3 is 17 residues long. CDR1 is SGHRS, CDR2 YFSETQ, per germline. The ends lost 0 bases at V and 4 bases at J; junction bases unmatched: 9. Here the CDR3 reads CASSLASEQGGYNEQFF. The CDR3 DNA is TGCGCCAGCAGCTTGGCCTCTGAACAGGGGGGATACAATGAGCAGTTCTTC.

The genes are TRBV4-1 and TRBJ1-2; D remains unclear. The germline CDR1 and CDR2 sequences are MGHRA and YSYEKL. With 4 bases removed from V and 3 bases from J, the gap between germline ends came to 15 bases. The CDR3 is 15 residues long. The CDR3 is CASSRVGRADYGYTF. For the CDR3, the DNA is TGCGCCAGCAGCCGCGTAGGGCGAGCGGACTATGGCTACACCTTC.

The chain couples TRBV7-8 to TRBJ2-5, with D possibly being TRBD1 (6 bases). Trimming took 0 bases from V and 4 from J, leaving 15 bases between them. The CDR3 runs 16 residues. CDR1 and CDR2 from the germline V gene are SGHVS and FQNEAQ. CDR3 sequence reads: CASSLAGAGLRETQYF. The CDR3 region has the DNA TGTGCCAGCAGCTTAGCGGGGGCCGGGCTTCGAGAGACCCAGTACTTC.

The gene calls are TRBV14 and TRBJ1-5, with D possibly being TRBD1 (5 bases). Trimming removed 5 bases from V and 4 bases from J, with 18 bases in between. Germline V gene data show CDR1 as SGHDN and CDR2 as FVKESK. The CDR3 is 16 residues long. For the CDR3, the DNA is TGTGCCAGCAGCTCAGGCTGGGGCAGTAAGAATCAGCCCCAGCATTTT. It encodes CASSSGWGSKNQPQHF.

For the CDR3, the DNA is TGTGCCAGCAGCTTAGACCCCCAGCGACAAGAGACCCAGTACTTC. This sequence encodes CASSLDPQRQETQYF. The V gene is TRBV11-2, the J gene TRBJ2-5; D uncertain. Germline CDR1 is SGHAT and CDR2 is FQNNGV. V was shortened by 0 bases and J by 2 bases, with 10 bases between the two germline ends. The CDR3 is 15 residues long. The full variable domain, completed using reference TRBV11-2 and TRBJ2-5, is EAGVAQSPRYKIIEKRQSVAFWCNPISGHATLYWYQQILGQGPKLLIQFQNNGVVDDSQLPKDRFSAERLKGVDSTLKIQPAKLEDSAVYLCASSLDPQRQETQYFGPGTRLLVL.

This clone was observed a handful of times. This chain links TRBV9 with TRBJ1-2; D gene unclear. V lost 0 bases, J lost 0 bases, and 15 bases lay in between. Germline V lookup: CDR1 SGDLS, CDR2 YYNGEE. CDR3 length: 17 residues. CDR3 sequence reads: CASSVVGAGNSNYGYTF. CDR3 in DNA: TGTGCCAGCAGCGTAGTGGGTGCGGGGAATTCTAACTATGGCTACACCTTC.